This T cell receptor (beta chain) was identified during a study of blood T cell repertoires in COVID-19. Trimming at V came to 8 bases and at J to 5 bases, leaving 6 bases not matched to a gene. This CDR3 has 13 residues. The data were produced by immunoSEQ multiplex PCR, yet TCRdb's version contains in-frame clones alone and is incomplete. The data contain about 210,000 clones, 88% of them singletons. The chain employs TRBV12-3 or TRBV12-4 and TRBJ1-5, with TRBD1 identical over 7 bases. This receptor was taken from a man between 70 and 80 years old with acute or convalescent COVID-19. The sequencing sample was made of peripheral blood. CDR3 in amino acids: CASRLTGDQPQHF. The CDR3 DNA follows: TGTGCCAGCCGGTTAACAGGGGATCAGCCCCAGCATTTT.